This is a list of T cell receptor beta chains from one sample in a study of shared clonotypes between healthy human individuals. Method: immunoSEQ multiplex PCR; TCRdb's copy keeps in-frame clones and lacks some. The sample yields around 440,000 clones, approximately 71% seen once. Sequencing used PBMCs. Receptors were obtained from a woman aged 40 to 50 in good health. Some clones in this sample may be carry-over from other donors' samples. Each CDR3 is given with its conserved first and last residue. The order of the fields is J gene, clone size, D gene, V gene, CDR3 DNA, CDR3 protein. D genes are given only for firm matches. Rows give clone size only sometimes, using once, few, many, or a class for an expanded clone.

J: TRBJ2-2
size: NA
D: TRBD1
V: TRBV11-2
DNA: TGTGCCAGCAGCTCTTTCCGGGGACAGGTGAACACCGGGGAGCTGTTTTTT
CDR3: CASSSFRGQVNTGELFF

J: TRBJ2-5
size: once
D: NA
V: TRBV25-1
DNA: TGTGCCAGCAGGGACCGGGACTCATTGGGGGAGACCCAGTACTTC
CDR3: CASRDRDSLGETQYF

J: TRBJ2-3
size: NA
D: TRBD1
V: TRBV10-3
DNA: TGTGCCATCAGCGACAGGGCAGATACGCAGTATTTT
CDR3: CAISDRADTQYF

J: TRBJ1-4
size: once
D: TRBD1
V: TRBV30
DNA: TGTGCCTGGAGGGACCACAGGGGGCTGTCTAATGAAAAACTGTTTTTT
CDR3: CAWRDHRGLSNEKLFF

J: TRBJ1-1
size: NA
D: NA
V: TRBV2
DNA: TGTGCCAGCAGTACTGTGGCGACTGAAGCTTTCTTT
CDR3: CASSTVATEAFF

J: TRBJ2-5
size: few
D: TRBD2
V: TRBV7-3
DNA: TGTGCCAGCAGCTACGCGGGGGACTTC
CDR3: CASSYAGDF

J: TRBJ2-7
size: NA
D: TRBD2
V: TRBV2
DNA: TGTGCCAGCAGTGTGACTAGCGGCGAGCAGTACTTC
CDR3: CASSVTSGEQYF

J: TRBJ1-2
size: NA
D: NA
V: TRBV9
DNA: TGTGCCAGCATCTTGACAGGAGACTATGGCTACACCTTC
CDR3: CASILTGDYGYTF

J: TRBJ2-7
size: many
D: NA
V: TRBV5-6
DNA: TGTGCCAGCAGCGTGATTAGCGTCTACGAGCAGTACTTC
CDR3: CASSVISVYEQYF

J: TRBJ2-5
size: NA
D: NA
V: TRBV4-2
DNA: TGTGCCAGCAGCCAAGATAGCGCGCAAGAGACCCAGTACTTC
CDR3: CASSQDSAQETQYF

J: TRBJ2-7
size: NA
D: TRBD2
V: TRBV28
DNA: TGTGCCAGCAGTTTGGCTAGCGGCTACGAGCAGTACTTC
CDR3: CASSLASGYEQYF

J: TRBJ2-1
size: NA
D: NA
V: TRBV7-2
DNA: TGTGCCAGCAGTCTATCCCGGGTGCTCAATGAGCAGTTCTTC
CDR3: CASSLSRVLNEQFF

J: TRBJ2-7
size: few
D: NA
V: TRBV5-6
DNA: TGTGCCAGCAGCTTGCTTGGCAGTTCCTACGAGCAGTACTTC
CDR3: CASSLLGSSYEQYF

J: TRBJ1-5
size: NA
D: NA
V: TRBV6-1
DNA: TGTGCCAGCAGATCTCAGGGGATTCAGCCCCAGCATTTT
CDR3: CASRSQGIQPQHF

J: TRBJ2-7
size: NA
D: TRBD2
V: TRBV6-4
DNA: TGTGCCAGCAGTGTGGAAGCGGGAGGTTCCTACGAGCAGTACTTC
CDR3: CASSVEAGGSYEQYF

J: TRBJ1-5
size: few
D: NA
V: TRBV29-1
DNA: TGCAGCGTGACGGACAAAAGCAATCAGCCCCAGCATTTT
CDR3: CSVTDKSNQPQHF

J: TRBJ2-7
size: NA
D: TRBD1
V: TRBV14
DNA: TGTGCCAGCAGCCCCCGACAGGGCGAAGCTTTCGAGCAGTACTTC
CDR3: CASSPRQGEAFEQYF

J: TRBJ2-7
size: NA
D: NA
V: TRBV2
DNA: TGTGCCAGCAGTGAGAGGATAGATAGTCGGCAGTACTTC
CDR3: CASSERIDSRQYF

J: TRBJ1-2
size: NA
D: NA
V: TRBV6-1
DNA: TGTGCCAGCAGTGCCGACAGGTTAGCTAACTATGGCTACACCTTC
CDR3: CASSADRLANYGYTF

J: TRBJ1-1
size: many
D: NA
V: TRBV5-4
DNA: TGTGCCAGCGGGCGGGTCTCGGACACTGAAGCTTTCTTT
CDR3: CASGRVSDTEAFF

J: TRBJ2-5
size: many
D: NA
V: TRBV7-2
DNA: TGTGCCAGCAGCCCGCAAGGAGAGACCCAGTACTTC
CDR3: CASSPQGETQYF

J: TRBJ2-6
size: NA
D: NA
V: TRBV19
DNA: TGTGCCAGTAGTATAGGAGTCGTCTCTGGGGCCAACGTCCTGACTTTC
CDR3: CASSIGVVSGANVLTF

J: TRBJ2-5
size: NA
D: TRBD2
V: TRBV5-1
DNA: TGCGCCAGCAGCTACGGCACTAGCGTTTCGGAGACCCAGTACTTC
CDR3: CASSYGTSVSETQYF

J: TRBJ1-2
size: NA
D: NA
V: TRBV27
DNA: TGTGCCAGCGCCGGGACAAACTATGGCTACACCTTC
CDR3: CASAGTNYGYTF

J: TRBJ2-7
size: few
D: TRBD2
V: TRBV28
DNA: TGTGCCAGCAGTCAAATAGCGGGAGGACGGTACGAGCAGTACTTC
CDR3: CASSQIAGGRYEQYF

J: TRBJ2-7
size: NA
D: TRBD2
V: TRBV9
DNA: TGTGCCAGCAGCGTAGGAGCGGGAGATTTTAACGAGCAGTACTTC
CDR3: CASSVGAGDFNEQYF

J: TRBJ1-4
size: NA
D: NA
V: TRBV9
DNA: TGTGCCAGCAGCCCCCCGAGCGGAAATGAAAAACTGTTTTTT
CDR3: CASSPPSGNEKLFF

J: TRBJ2-5
size: NA
D: TRBD1
V: TRBV5-1
DNA: TGCGCCAGCAGCGCGACAGGGTCGGAGACCCAGTACTTC
CDR3: CASSATGSETQYF

J: TRBJ2-3
size: NA
D: NA
V: TRBV5-4
DNA: TGTGCCTCACGAAGCCACGGATACGATACGCAGTATTTT
CDR3: CASRSHGYDTQYF

J: TRBJ2-1
size: NA
D: NA
V: TRBV19
DNA: TGTGCCAGTAGTATCGGGGTCTACAATGAGCAGTTCTTC
CDR3: CASSIGVYNEQFF

J: TRBJ1-5
size: NA
D: NA
V: TRBV7-9
DNA: TGTGCCAGCAGCTTGGGGGTGGGCAGCCCCAATCAGCCCCAGCATTTT
CDR3: CASSLGVGSPNQPQHF

J: TRBJ2-2
size: many
D: TRBD2
V: TRBV5-1
DNA: TGCGCCAGCAGCCCTACTCCTAGCGGGAGGGCGGCCGGGGAGCTGTTTTTT
CDR3: CASSPTPSGRAAGELFF

J: TRBJ2-7
size: NA
D: TRBD1
V: TRBV5-4
DNA: TGTGCCAGCAGTTCTACCAAGACAGGGACCCCCTACGAGCAGTACTTC
CDR3: CASSSTKTGTPYEQYF

J: TRBJ2-7
size: NA
D: TRBD2
V: TRBV7-3
DNA: TGTGCCAGCACCCGTAGCGGGAGGTTCTACGAGCAGTACTTC
CDR3: CASTRSGRFYEQYF

J: TRBJ2-3
size: once
D: TRBD1
V: TRBV15
DNA: TGTGCCACCAGCAGAGAGACAGGGTCAGATACGCAGTATTTT
CDR3: CATSRETGSDTQYF